The 2 T cell receptor delta chains given below trace back to one sample, sequenced in a study of γδ T cells in repeated Plasmodium falciparum infection. Vgamma9/Vdelta2+ and Vdelta2-negative gammadelta T cells were flow-sorted from PBMC for bulk sequencing. TCRdb re-called the multiplex PCR reads using CATT. The table shows 90,000 to 95,000 delta-chain clones, with 0.98% occurring only once. Sequencing was done on a sample of gamma-delta T cells from blood. Receptors originate from a pool of human donors (malaria-infected and uninfected, not separated).

V gene TRDV2 combines with J gene TRDJ1; 9 bases are a match to TRDD3. TCRdb does not report a J gene; here it was assigned by matching the DNA to germline references. The CDR3 is made up of 17 amino acids. Germline V gene data show CDR1 as GEAIGNYY and CDR2 as EKD. The V gene end was trimmed by 0 bases and the J gene end by 8 bases; junction bases not matched to a gene: 15. The CDR3 loop reads CACDTLVTGGPYTKLIF. The CDR3 nucleotides read TGTGCCTGTGACACCCTTGTTACTGGGGGACCTTACACCAAACTCATCTTT.

Comment on this clone: This sequence is one base from a far larger clone and is likely a read error. The same CDR3 also results from other DNA sequences found in this sample. The CDR3 region has the DNA TGTGCTCTTGGGAAGCCTTCCTACGTAGGGATACGTCCCGATAAACTCATCTTC. Protein: CALGKPSYVGIRPDKLIF. The V call is TRDV1, the J call TRDJ1, with D perhaps TRDD2 (9 bases). Germline CDR1 TSWWSYY, CDR2 QGS. The CDR3 loop spans 18 amino acids.